Reported below is one T cell receptor (beta chain). Its antigen is currently unknown. Healthy donors of bone marrow made up the group. In the PCR, 60 Vbeta and 13 Jbeta primers were used. Using immunoSEQ multiplex PCR, the repertoire was profiled, and TCRdb retains in-frame clones only, with some absent. In all, the sample yields 20,000 to 25,000 clones. The sample comes from a study of cytomegalovirus exposure and HLA in healthy donors. This CDR3 region has 13 residues. Germline CDR1 and CDR2: GTSNPN and SVGIG (reference sequence). V was cut by 4 bases and J by 4 bases, with 10 bases left in between. Study-level results: Later analysis identified a missense DCLRE1C variant that was linked to TCR beta V- and J-gene trimming.

Sequenced material: PBMCs. V and J are TRBV30 and TRBJ2-2; possible D gene TRBD2, 6 bases. The receptor was isolated from a male donor in good health and CMV-seropositive. In DNA, the CDR3 is TGTGCCTGGAAACCCGGGGGCACCGGGGAGCTGTTTTTT. Translating gives CAWKPGGTGELFF.